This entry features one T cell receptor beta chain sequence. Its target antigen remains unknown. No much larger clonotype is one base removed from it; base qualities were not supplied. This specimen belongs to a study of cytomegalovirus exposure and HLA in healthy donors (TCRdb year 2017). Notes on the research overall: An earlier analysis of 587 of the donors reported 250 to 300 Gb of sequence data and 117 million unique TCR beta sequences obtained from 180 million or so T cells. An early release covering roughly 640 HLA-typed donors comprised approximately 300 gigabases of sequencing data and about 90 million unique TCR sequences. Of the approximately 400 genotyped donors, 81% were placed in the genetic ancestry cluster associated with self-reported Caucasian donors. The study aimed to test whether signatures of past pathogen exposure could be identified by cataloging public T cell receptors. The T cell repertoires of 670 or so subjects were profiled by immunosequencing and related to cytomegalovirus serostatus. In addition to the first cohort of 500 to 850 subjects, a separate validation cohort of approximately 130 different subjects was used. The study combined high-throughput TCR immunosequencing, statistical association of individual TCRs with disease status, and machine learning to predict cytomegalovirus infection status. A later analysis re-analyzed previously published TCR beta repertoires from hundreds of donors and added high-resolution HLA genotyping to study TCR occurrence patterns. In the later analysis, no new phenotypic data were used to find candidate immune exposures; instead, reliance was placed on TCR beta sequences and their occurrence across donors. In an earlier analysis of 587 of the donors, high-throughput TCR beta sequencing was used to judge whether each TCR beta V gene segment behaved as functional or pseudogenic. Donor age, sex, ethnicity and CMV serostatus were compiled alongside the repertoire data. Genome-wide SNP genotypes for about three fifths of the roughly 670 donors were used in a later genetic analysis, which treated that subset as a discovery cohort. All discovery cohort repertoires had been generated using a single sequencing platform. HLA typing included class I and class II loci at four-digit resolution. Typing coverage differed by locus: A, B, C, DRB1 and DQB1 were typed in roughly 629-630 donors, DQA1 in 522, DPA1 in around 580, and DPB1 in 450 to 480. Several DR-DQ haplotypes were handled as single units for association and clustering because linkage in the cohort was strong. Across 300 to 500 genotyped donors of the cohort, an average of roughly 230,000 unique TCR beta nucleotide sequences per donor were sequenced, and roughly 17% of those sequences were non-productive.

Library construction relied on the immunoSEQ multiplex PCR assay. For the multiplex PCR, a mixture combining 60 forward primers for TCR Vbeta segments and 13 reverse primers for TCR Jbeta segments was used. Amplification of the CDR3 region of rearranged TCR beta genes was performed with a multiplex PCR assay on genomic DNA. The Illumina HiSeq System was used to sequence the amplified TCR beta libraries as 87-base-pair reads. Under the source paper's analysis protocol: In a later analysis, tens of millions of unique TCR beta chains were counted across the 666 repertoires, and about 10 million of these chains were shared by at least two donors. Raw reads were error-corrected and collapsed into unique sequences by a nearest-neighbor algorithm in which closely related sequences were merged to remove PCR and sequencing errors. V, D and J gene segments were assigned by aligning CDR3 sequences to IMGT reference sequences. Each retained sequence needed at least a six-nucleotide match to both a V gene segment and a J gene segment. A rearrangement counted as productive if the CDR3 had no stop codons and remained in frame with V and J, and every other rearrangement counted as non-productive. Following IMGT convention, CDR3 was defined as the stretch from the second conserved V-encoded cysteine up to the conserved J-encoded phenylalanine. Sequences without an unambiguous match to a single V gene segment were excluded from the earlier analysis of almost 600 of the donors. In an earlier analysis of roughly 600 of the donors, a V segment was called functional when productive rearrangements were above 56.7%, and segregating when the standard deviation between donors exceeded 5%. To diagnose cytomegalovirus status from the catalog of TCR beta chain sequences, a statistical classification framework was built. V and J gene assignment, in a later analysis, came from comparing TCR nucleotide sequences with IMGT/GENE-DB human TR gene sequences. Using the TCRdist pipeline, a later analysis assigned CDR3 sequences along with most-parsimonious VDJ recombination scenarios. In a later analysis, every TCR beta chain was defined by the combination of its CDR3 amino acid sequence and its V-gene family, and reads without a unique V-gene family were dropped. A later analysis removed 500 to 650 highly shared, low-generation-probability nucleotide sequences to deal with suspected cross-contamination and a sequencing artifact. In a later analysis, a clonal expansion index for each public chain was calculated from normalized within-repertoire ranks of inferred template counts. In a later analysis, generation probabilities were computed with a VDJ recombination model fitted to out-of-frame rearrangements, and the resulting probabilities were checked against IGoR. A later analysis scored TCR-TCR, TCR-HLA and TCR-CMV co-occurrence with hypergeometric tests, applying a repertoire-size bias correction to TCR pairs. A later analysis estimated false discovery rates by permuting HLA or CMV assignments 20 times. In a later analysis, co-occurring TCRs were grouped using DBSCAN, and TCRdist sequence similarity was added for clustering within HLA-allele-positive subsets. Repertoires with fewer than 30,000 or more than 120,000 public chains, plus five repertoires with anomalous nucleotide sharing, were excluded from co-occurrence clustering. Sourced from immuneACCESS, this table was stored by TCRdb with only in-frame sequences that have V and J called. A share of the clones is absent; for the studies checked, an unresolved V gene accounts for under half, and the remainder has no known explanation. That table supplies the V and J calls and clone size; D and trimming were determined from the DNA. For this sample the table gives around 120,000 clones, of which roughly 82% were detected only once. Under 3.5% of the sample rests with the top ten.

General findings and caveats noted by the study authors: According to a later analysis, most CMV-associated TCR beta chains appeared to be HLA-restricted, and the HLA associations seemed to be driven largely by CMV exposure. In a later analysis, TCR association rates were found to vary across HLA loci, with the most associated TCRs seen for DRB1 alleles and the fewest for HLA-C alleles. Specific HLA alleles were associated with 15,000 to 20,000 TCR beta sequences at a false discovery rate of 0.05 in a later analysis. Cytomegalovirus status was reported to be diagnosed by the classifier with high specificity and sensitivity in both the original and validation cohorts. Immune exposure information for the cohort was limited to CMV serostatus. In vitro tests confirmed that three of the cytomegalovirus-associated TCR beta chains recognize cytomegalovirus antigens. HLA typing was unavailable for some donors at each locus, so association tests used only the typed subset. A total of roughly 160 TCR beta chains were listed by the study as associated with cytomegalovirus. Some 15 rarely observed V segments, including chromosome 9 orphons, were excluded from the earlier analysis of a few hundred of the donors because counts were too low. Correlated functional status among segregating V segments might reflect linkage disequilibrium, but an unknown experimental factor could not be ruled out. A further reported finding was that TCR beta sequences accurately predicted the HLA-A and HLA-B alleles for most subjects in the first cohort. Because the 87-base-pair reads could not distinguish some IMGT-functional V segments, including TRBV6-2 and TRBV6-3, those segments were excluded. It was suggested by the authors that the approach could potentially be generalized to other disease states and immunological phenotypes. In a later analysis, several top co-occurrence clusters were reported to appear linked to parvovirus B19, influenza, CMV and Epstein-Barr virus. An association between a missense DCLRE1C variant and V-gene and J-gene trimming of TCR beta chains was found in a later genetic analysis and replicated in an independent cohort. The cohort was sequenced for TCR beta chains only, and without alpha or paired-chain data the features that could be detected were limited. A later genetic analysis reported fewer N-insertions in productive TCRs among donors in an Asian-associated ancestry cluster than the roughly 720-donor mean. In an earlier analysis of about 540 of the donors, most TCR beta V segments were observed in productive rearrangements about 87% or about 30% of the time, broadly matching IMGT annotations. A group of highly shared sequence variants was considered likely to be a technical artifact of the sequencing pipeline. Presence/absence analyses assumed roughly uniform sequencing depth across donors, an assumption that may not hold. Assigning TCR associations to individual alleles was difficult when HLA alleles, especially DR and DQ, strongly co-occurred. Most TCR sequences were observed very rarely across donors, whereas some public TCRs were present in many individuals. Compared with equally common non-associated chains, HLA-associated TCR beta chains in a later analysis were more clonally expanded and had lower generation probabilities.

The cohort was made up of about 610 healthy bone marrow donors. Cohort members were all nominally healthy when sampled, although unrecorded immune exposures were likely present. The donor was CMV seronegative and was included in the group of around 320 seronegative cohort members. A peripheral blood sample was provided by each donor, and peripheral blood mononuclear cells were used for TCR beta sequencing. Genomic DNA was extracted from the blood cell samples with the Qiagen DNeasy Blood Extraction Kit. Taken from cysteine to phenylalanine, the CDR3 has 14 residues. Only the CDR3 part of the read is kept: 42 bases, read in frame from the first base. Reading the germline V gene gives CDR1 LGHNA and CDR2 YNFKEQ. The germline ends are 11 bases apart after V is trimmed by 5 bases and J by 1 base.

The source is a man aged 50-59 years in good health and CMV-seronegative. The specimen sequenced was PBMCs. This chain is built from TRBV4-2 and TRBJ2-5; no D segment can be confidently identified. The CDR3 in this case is CASSDKQSQETQYF. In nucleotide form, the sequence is TGTGCCAGCAGCGATAAACAGTCCCAAGAGACCCAGTACTTC.